The 13 T cell receptor beta chains presented below share a single source sample, sequenced in a study of molecular identifiers for immune sequencing clone quantification. TCRdb called the PCR reads again in MiXCR, with one record for every CDR3 protein. The table has about 510,000 distinct CDR3 sequences, roughly a fifth seen once. Sequencing was done on a sample of naive CD8+ T cells from blood, with Jurkat cell RNA spiked in. The subset is: FACS-sorted CD8+CD4-CCR7+CD45RA+ naive T cells. These receptors were collected from a human donor in good health. Some libraries in this study had Jurkat cell RNA spiked in.

V gene TRBV19 combines with J gene TRBJ1-2; D not resolved. Germline V CDR1 and CDR2: LNHDA, SQIVND (reference sequence). This CDR3 has 13 residues. The V gene lost 3 bases and the J gene lost 6 bases, with 11 bases spanning the gap. The CDR3 DNA reads TGTGCCAGTAGTATGACGCTTTTCAATGGCTACACCTTC. This codes for CASSMTLFNGYTF.

This clonotype has a count of ten or more. The CDR3 nucleotides read TGTGCCAGCAGTTGGAACGGACTAGCGACTAGCACAGATACGCAGTATTTT. This codes for CASSWNGLATSTDTQYF. V usage is TRBV12-3 or TRBV12-4 and J usage is TRBJ2-3; 9 bases agree with TRBD2. The trim removed 4 bases at V and 0 bases at J, leaving 8 bases unmatched. This CDR3 has 17 residues.

This clonotype was counted ten times or more. This rearrangement joins TRBV6-2 or TRBV6-3 to TRBJ1-2; 9 bases line up with TRBD1. Germline assignment: CDR1 MNHEY and CDR2 SVGEGT. The V gene end was trimmed by 5 bases and the J gene end by 2 bases; junction bases not matched to a gene: 6. The CDR3 is 15 residues long. CDR3 protein: CASSPGTGKNYGYTF. In nucleotides, the CDR3 is TGTGCCAGCAGTCCCGGGACAGGGAAGAACTATGGCTACACCTTC.

Concerning this clonotype itself: A much larger clone is a single base away; this may be a read error. The CDR3 DNA reads as TGCGCCGGCAGCCAAGATAAGAGGGGAGGTCAGCCCCAGCATTTT. This gives the protein CAGSQDKRGGQPQHF. The chain has TRBV4-3 and TRBJ1-5; D might be TRBD1 (5 bases). CDR1 LGHNA and CDR2 YSLEER come from the germline V gene. This CDR3 spans 15 amino acids.

At least ten counts were recorded for this clonotype. The chain combines TRBV5-5 with TRBJ2-1, with 15 bases aligning to TRBD2. This CDR3 has 18 amino acids. The germline V gene has CDR1 SGHKS and CDR2 YYEKEE (reference sequence). V was clipped by 4 bases and J by 0 bases; unmatched bases: 5. DNA of the CDR3: TGTGCCAGCAGCCCAGGACTAGCGGGAGGGTACTCCTACAATGAGCAGTTCTTC. Translated: CASSPGLAGGYSYNEQFF.

This clonotype has a count of ten or more. The gene calls are TRBV7-9 and TRBJ1-1; D is uncertain. Germline assignment: CDR1 SEHNR and CDR2 FQNEAQ (reference sequence). Deletions cut 5 bases from V and 0 bases from J, with 16 bases between. This CDR3 is built from 16 residues. The CDR3 spells CASSSSRSDLNTEAFF. In DNA, the CDR3 is TGTGCCAGCAGCAGCTCAAGATCAGATCTGAACACTGAAGCTTTCTTT.

The rearrangement links TRBV4-3 to TRBJ2-1; D may be TRBD2 (5 bases). CDR3 size: 15 residues. The germline V and J ends were trimmed by 1 base and 4 bases, with 11 bases remaining between them. CDR1 is LGHNA and CDR2 is YSLEER in the germline V gene. Here the CDR3 reads CASSQADGEYNEQFF. The CDR3 region has the DNA TGCGCCAGCAGCCAAGCGGACGGGGAATACAATGAGCAGTTCTTC.

This clonotype has more than one count but fewer than ten. The rearrangement joins TRBV7-9 to TRBJ1-6; 7 bases agree with TRBD1. The CDR3 consists of 17 residues. Per the germline V gene, CDR1 is SEHNR and CDR2 is FQNEAQ (reference sequence). Trimming cost V 5 bases and J 0 bases; bases outside gene matches: 7. Written as DNA, the CDR3 is TGTGCCAGCAGCCAGACAGGGAGGCCCTCCTATAATTCACCCCTCCACTTT. Translating gives CASSQTGRPSYNSPLHF.

The rearrangement uses TRBV6-5 and TRBJ2-7, with 14 bases fitting TRBD2. The CDR3 covers 19 residues. Germline V gives CDR1 MNHEY, CDR2 SVGAGI. J gave up 5 bases and V 0 bases, and 12 bases lay outside the gene matches. Here the CDR3 DNA reads TGTGCCAGCAGTTACTCCTCGGGACTAGCGGGAGTGGGATTTGACGAGCAGTACTTC. This sequence encodes CASSYSSGLAGVGFDEQYF.

This clonotype was seen ten or more times. The chain has TRBV24-1 and TRBJ2-2; D gene unclear. The V end lost 0 bases, the J end lost 7 bases, and 5 bases lay between the germline ends. This CDR3 contains 13 residues. CDR1 KGHDR and CDR2 SFDVKD come from the germline V gene. The CDR3 DNA is TGTGCCACCAGTGATTTGATAGGCGGGGAGCTGTTTTTT. This gives the protein CATSDLIGGELFF.

The chain couples TRBV5-1 to TRBJ2-1, with D tentatively TRBD1 or TRBD2 (5 bases each). The CDR3 covers 15 residues. The ends were cut back, 3 bases at V and 0 bases at J, with 10 bases in the middle. The germline V gene encodes CDR1 SGHRS and CDR2 YFSETQ. For the CDR3, the DNA is TGCGCCAGCAGCTCCCGGGACCCCTCCTACAATGAGCAGTTCTTC. Translated, it gives CASSSRDPSYNEQFF.

This clonotype was recorded at least ten times. The J gene is TRBJ1-5, the V gene TRBV2, with D possibly matching TRBD1 (6 bases). The CDR3 is 15 amino acids. CDR1 and CDR2 (germline): SNHLY, FYNNEI. The ends were cut back, 6 bases at V and 6 bases at J, with 18 bases in the middle. The CDR3 DNA sequence: TGTGCCAGCAGCGTCACAGGGTTTCTCGGTCAGCCCCAGCATTTT. It translates to CASSVTGFLGQPQHF.

This clonotype was detected only a few times. The chain is built from TRBV14 and TRBJ2-1, with D unclear. Germline V gives CDR1 SGHDN, CDR2 FVKESK. The CDR3 consists of 14 residues. Trimming cost V 1 base and J 12 bases, with 16 bases left between them. CDR3 coding DNA: TGTGCCAGCAGCCAAGTCCCCGAACCTATTGGGCAGTTCTTC. Residues: CASSQVPEPIGQFF.